The T cell receptor beta chain described here comes from a study of shared clonotypes between healthy human individuals. Study background: Used for every donor were three CD4 naive, three CD4 memory, two CD8 naive and one CD8 memory plate.

Germline V CDR1 and CDR2: SGHRS, YFSETQ. The CDR3 totals 15 residues. V lost 1 base and J 0 bases, leaving 8 bases between the germline ends. Study observations and caveats: It was only blood that was sampled, and tissue repertoires likely differ. Clonotype sharing among donors likely depends on sequencing depth.

Every subset's genomic DNA went evenly onto several immunoSEQ plates. Profiling relied on immunoSEQ multiplex PCR, and the TCRdb table lists in-frame clones only, not all of them. Of over a million clones in the sample, roughly 96% were seen once. A word on this clone: Its matching antigen is unknown.

The TCR comes from a man younger than 45 in good health. The chain joins TRBV5-1 to TRBJ2-4; D is perhaps TRBD2 (6 bases). Material: naive CD4+ T cells sorted from blood. The subset is: CD45RA+ positively selected. The CDR3 reads CASSLTSLAKNIQYF. Here the CDR3 DNA reads TGCGCCAGCAGCTTGACTAGCTTAGCCAAAAACATTCAGTACTTC.